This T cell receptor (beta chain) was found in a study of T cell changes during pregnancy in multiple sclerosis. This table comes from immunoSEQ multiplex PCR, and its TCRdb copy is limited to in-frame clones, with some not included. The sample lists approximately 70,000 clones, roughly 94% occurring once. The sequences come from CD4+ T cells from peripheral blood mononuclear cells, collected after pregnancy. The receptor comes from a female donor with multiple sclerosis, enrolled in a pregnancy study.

CDR3 region: CASSSTELNTEAFF. CDR3 nucleotide sequence: TGTGCCAGCAGTTCGACAGAGCTGAACACTGAAGCTTTCTTT. The chain uses TRBV28 and TRBJ1-1, with a weak D call TRBD1 (5 bases). Between the trimmed V and J ends, which lost 4 bases and 0 bases, there was a span of 9 bases. This CDR3 is 14 amino acids long. Looked up from germline, CDR1 is MDHEN and CDR2 is SYDVKM.